This TCR beta chain originates from a study of shared clonotypes between healthy human individuals. As processed by the authors: ImmunoSEQ output lacked quality scores and full-length reads, limiting matched filtering. Sequencing used immunoSEQ multiplex PCR; TCRdb keeps in-frame clones, though not all of them. V and J calls and clone size follow that table, whereas D and trimming were derived from the DNA. The table includes 2.5 million or so clones, about 92% detected once. This CDR3 is built from 14 residues. The ends were cut back, 5 bases at V and 3 bases at J, with 11 bases in the middle. Germline CDR1 is LNHDA and CDR2 is SQIVND (reference sequence).

The TCR originated in a man between 18 and 35 years old in good health. The chain is built from TRBV19 and TRBJ1-5; TRBD1 might be the D (5 bases). Sequencing was carried out using naive CD4+ T cells sorted from blood. Indicated subset: CD45RA+ positively selected. In DNA, the CDR3 is TGTGCCAGTAGTCCAGACAGCACCAATCAGCCCCAGCATTTT. Amino acids: CASSPDSTNQPQHF.